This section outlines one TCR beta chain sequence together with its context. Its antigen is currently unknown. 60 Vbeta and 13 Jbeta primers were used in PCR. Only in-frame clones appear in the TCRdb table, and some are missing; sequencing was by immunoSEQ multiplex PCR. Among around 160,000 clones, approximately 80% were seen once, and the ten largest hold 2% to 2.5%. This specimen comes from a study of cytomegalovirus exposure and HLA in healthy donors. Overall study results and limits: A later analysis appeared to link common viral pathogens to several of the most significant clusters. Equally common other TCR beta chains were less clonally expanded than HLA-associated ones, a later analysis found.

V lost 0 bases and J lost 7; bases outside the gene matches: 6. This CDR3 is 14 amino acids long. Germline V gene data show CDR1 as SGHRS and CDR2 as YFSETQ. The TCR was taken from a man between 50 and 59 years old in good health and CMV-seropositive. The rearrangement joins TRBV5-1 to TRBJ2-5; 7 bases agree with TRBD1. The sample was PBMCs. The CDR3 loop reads CASSLGNRGGTQYF. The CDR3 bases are TGCGCCAGCAGCTTGGGTAACAGGGGCGGGACCCAGTACTTC.